Shown below are 3 T cell receptor beta chains from a single sample sequenced in a study of T cells in Graves' hyperthyroidism and ophthalmopathy. It was RNA transcripts that yielded the amplified TCR beta CDR3 regions. The HTBI primer set drove a first-round RT-PCR of the TCR CDR3. One entry per CDR3 protein results from TCRdb running MiXCR on the multiplex PCR reads. The sample yields nearly 750,000 distinct CDR3 sequences, roughly a third seen once. Sequencing used blood. These receptors were collected from a woman aged 40 to 50 with Graves' hyperthyroidism.

As concerns this clonotype: A read error may be the cause here, since a much bigger clone is one base away. The rearrangement links TRBV4-3 to TRBJ1-1, with TRBD1 matching 9 bases. Looked up from germline, CDR1 is LGHNA and CDR2 is YSLEER. This CDR3 is built from 14 residues. CDR3 amino acids: CASSQRPGQGKALF. The CDR3 nucleotides read TGCGCCAGCAGCCAACGCCCGGGACAGGGAAAAGCTCTCTTT.

A few counts support this clonotype. This chain connects TRBV2 to TRBJ1-1; D is ambiguous. Germline CDR1 and CDR2: SNHLY and FYNNEI. The CDR3 is 20 residues long. The V and J ends lost 9 bases and 0 bases respectively, with 32 bases between them. The chain's CDR3 is CASPDSRPFKVDNMNTEAFF. The CDR3 nucleotides are TGTGCCAGTCCCGATAGTAGACCCTTCAAAGTAGACAACATGAACACTGAAGCTTTCTTT.

The chain is built from TRBV7-9 and TRBJ2-3; D is unresolved. The CDR3 has 16 amino acids. Germline CDR1 is SEHNR and CDR2 is FQNEAQ (reference sequence). V was shortened by 3 bases and J by 2 bases, with 15 bases between the two germline ends. The CDR3 DNA reads TGTGCCAGCAGCTTGAATGTGGGAACCGACACAGATACGCAGTATTTT. Its protein product is CASSLNVGTDTDTQYF.